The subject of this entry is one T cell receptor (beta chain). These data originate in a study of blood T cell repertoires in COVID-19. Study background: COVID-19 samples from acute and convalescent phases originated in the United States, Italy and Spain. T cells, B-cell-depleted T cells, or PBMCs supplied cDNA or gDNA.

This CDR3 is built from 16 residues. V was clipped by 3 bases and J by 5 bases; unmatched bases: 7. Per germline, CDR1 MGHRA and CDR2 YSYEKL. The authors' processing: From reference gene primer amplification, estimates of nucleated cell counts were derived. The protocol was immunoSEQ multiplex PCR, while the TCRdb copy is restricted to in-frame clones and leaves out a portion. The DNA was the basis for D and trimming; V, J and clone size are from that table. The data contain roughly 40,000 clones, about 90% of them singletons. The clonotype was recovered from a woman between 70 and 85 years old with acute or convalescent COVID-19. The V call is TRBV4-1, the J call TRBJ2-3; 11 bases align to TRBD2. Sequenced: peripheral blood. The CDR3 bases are TGCGCCAGCAGCCACCTACCACTAGCGGGAGAAGATACGCAGTATTTT. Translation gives CASSHLPLAGEDTQYF.